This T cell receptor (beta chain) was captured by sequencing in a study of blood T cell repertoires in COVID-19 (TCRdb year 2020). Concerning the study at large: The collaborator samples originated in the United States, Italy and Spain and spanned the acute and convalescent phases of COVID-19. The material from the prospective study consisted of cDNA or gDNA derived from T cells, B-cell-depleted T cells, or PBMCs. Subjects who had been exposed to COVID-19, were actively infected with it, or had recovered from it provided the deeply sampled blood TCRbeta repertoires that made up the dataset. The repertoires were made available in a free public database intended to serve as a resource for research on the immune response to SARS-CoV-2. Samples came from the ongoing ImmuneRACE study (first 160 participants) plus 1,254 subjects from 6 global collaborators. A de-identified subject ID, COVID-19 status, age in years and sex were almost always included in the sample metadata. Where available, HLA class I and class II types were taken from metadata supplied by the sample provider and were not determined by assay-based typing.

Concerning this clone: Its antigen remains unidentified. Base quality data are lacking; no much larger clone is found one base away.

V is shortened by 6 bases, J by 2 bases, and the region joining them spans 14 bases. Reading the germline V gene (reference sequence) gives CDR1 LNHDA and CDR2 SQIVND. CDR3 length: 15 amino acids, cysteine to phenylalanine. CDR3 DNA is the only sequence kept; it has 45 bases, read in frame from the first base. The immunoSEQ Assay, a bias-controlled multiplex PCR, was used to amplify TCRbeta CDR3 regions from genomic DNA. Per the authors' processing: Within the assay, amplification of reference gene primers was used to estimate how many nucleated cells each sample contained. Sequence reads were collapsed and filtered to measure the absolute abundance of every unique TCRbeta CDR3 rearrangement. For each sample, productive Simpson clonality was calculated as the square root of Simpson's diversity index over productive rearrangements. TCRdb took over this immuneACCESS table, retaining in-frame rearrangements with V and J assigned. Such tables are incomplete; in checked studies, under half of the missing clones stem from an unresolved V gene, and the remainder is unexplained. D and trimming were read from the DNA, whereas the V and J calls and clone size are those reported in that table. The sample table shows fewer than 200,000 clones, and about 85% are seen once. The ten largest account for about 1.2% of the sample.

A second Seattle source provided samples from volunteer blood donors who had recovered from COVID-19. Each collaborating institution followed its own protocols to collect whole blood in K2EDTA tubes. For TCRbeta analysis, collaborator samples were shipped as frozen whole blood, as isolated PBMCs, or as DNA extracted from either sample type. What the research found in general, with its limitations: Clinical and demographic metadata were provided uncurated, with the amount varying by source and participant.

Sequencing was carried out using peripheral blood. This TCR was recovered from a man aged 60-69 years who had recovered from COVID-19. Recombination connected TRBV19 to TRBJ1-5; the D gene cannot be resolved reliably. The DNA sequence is TGTGCCAGTAGGAAGCAGGATTCGGGCAATCAGCCCCAGCATTTT. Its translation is CASRKQDSGNQPQHF.